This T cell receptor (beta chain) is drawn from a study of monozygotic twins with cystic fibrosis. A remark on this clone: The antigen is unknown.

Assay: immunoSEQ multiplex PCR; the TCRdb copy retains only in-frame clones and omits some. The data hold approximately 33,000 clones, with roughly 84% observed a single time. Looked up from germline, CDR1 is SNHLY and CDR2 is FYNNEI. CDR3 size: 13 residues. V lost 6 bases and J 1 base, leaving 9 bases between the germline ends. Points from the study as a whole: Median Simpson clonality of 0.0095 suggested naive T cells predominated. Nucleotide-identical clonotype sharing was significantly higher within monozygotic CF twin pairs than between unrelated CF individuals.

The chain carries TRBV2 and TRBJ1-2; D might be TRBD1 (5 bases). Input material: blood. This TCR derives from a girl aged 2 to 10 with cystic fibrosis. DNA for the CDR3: TGTGCCAGCAGGACAGAACTTAACTATGGCTACACCTTC. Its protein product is CASRTELNYGYTF.